The TCR beta chain described here comes from a study of T-cell reconstitution after alpha-beta-depleted transplantation in children. Molecular barcoding with unique molecular identifiers was used for the TCRbeta library. TCRdb re-called the PCR reads with MiXCR, one entry per CDR3 protein. The sample carries approximately 91,000 distinct CDR3 sequences, 7.5% to 9.5% recorded once. The ends were cut back, 2 bases at V and 5 bases at J, with 7 bases in the middle. CDR3 length: 13 residues. Germline V CDR1 and CDR2: MNHEY, SVGAGI. This receptor was identified in a human donor who donated a stem cell graft to a child with congenital amegakaryocytic thrombocytopenia. This chain joins TRBV6-5 and TRBJ2-1; D gene ambiguous. This material consisted of PBMCs from the stem cell graft donor, taken from the stem cell graft. The CDR3 DNA follows: TGTGCCAGCAGTTACCGGAAGGACAATGAGCAGTTCTTC. This sequence encodes CASSYRKDNEQFF.